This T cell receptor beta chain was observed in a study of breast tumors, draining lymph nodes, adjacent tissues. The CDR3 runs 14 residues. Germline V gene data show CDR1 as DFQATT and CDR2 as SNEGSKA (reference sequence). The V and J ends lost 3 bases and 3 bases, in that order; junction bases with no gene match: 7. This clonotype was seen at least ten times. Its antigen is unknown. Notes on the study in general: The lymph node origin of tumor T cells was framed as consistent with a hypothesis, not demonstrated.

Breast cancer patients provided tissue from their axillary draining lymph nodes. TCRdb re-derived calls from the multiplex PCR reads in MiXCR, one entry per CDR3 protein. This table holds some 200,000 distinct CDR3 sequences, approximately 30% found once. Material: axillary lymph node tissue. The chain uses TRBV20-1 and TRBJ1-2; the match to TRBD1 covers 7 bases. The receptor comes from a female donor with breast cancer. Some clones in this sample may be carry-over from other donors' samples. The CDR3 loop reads CSASPGTEDYGYTF. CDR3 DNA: TGCAGTGCTAGTCCCGGGACAGAGGACTATGGCTACACCTTC.